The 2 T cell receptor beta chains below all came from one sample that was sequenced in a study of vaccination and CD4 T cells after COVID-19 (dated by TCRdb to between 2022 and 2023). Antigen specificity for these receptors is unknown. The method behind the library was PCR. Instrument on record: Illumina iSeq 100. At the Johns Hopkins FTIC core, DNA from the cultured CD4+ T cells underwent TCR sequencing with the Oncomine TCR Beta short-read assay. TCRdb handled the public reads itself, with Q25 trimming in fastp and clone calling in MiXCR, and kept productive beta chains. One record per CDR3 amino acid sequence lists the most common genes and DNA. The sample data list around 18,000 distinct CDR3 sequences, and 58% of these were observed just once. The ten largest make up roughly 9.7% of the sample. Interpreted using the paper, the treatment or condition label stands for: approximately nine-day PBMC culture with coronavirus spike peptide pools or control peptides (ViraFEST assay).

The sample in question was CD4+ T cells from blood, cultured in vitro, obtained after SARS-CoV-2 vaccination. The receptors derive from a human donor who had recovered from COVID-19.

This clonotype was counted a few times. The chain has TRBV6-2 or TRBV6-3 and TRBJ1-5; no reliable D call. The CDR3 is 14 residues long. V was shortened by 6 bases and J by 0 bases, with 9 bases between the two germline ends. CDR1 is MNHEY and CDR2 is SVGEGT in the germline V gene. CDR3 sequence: CASSRGLSNQPQHF. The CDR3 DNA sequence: TGTGCCAGCAGCCGCGGACTTAGCAATCAGCCCCAGCATTTT.

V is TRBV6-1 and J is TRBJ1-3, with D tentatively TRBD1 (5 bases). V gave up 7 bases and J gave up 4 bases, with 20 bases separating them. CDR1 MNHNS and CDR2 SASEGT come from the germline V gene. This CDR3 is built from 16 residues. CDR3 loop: CASTKEGPGGGNTIYF. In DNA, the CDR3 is TGTGCCAGCACTAAGGAGGGGCCGGGGGGAGGAAACACCATATATTTT.